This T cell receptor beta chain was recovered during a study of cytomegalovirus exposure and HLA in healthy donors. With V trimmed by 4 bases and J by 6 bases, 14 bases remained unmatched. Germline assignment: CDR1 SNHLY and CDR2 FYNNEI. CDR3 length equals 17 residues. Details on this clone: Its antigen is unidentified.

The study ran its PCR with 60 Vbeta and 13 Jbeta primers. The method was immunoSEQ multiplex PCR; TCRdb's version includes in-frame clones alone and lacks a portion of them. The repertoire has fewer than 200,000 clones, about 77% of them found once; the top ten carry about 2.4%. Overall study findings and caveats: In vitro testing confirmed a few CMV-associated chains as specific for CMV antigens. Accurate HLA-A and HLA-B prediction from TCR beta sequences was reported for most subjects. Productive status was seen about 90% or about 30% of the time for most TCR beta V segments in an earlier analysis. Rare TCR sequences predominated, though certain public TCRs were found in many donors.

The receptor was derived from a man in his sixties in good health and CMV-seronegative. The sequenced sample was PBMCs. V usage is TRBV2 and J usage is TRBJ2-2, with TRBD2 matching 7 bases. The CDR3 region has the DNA TGTGCCAGCAGTGTCTCCCGGGCCGGACTAGGCCCCGGGGAGCTGTTTTTT. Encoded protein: CASSVSRAGLGPGELFF.